These 17 T cell receptor beta chains were all obtained from the same sample, sequenced in a study of blood T cell repertoires in COVID-19. The table came from immunoSEQ multiplex PCR; TCRdb's copy has only in-frame clones and leaves some out. The sample contains some 130,000 clones, approximately 86% of which appear only once. Sequencing input: peripheral blood. The source of these receptors is a woman in her seventies with COVID-19, enrolled during active disease.

The chain joins TRBV3-1 (or the pseudogene TRBV3-2) to TRBJ2-1, with TRBD2 matching over 9 bases. Per the germline V gene, CDR1 is LGHDT and CDR2 is YNNKEL (reference sequence). This CDR3 region has 16 residues. V trimming: 2 bases; J trimming: 6 bases; junction bases outside the gene matches: 8. CDR3 coding DNA: TGTGCCAGCAGCCAAATTCGGCTAGCGGGGAGCAATGAGCAGTTCTTC. Its protein is CASSQIRLAGSNEQFF.

CDR3 nucleotides: TGTGCCAGTGGACCTGGGGACAGCGTCACTGAAGCTTTCTTT. Protein product: CASGPGDSVTEAFF. The rearrangement joins TRBV19 to TRBJ1-1; TRBD1 matches 7 bases. With V trimmed by 8 bases and J by 4 bases, 10 bases remained unmatched. CDR1 and CDR2 from the germline V gene are LNHDA and SQIVND (reference sequence). This CDR3 spans 14 amino acids.

This rearrangement joins TRBV29-1 to TRBJ1-1, with 9 bases aligning to TRBD1. There are 13 residues in the CDR3. J was trimmed by 1 base and V by 6 bases; bases with no gene match: 3. Germline V gene lookup returns CDR1 SQVTM and CDR2 ANQGSEA. The chain's CDR3 is CSVWDRENTEAFF. In DNA form, the CDR3 reads TGCAGCGTGTGGGACAGGGAGAACACTGAAGCTTTCTTT.

The chain carries TRBV4-2 and TRBJ1-3, with unresolved D. The germline V gene encodes CDR1 LGHNA and CDR2 YNFKEQ. Trimming stripped 0 bases from V and 1 base from J, with 10 bases between. The CDR3 is 16 residues long. In DNA form, the CDR3 reads TGTGCCAGCAGCCAAGAAGAGGCGCGGTCTGGAAACACCATATATTTT. This gives the protein CASSQEEARSGNTIYF.

The chain carries TRBV30 and TRBJ2-7; 8 bases line up with TRBD2. Trimming at V came to 5 bases and at J to 5 bases, leaving 11 bases not matched to a gene. Germline values: CDR1 GTSNPN, CDR2 SVGIG (reference sequence). The CDR3 is made up of 14 amino acids. The CDR3: CAWAPGLDLNEQYF. DNA for the CDR3: TGTGCCTGGGCTCCGGGACTAGACCTAAACGAGCAGTACTTC.

The chain links TRBV10-3 to TRBJ2-1, with 11 nucleotides matching TRBD1. CDR1 is ENHRY and CDR2 is SYGVKD in the germline V gene. V lost 7 bases, J lost 7 bases, and 9 bases stayed unmatched. The CDR3 length is 15 residues. The CDR3, as DNA: TGTGCCATCAACCCCGGACAGGGGGCAGGTAATGAGCAGTTCTTC. It codes for CAINPGQGAGNEQFF.

This clone was counted only a few times. V usage is TRBV4-1 and J usage is TRBJ2-3; 8 bases line up with TRBD1. Germline values: CDR1 MGHRA, CDR2 YSYEKL. The V segment lost 6 bases and the J segment 4 bases; nucleotides outside the gene matches: 9. CDR3 length: 15 residues. The CDR3 region is CASRTRAGGADTQYF. CDR3 bases: TGCGCCAGCAGGACCCGGGCAGGGGGCGCAGATACGCAGTATTTT.

The DNA for the CDR3 is TGTGCCAGCAGCTTAGGTAGGACAGGGGAAAATCAGCCCCAGCATTTT. This translates into CASSLGRTGENQPQHF. This rearrangement joins TRBV7-9 to TRBJ1-5, with 9 bases lining up with TRBD1. Germline CDR1 reads SEHNR; CDR2 reads FQNEAQ (reference sequence). This CDR3 region has 16 residues. V dropped 1 base and J dropped 4; count of bases not matched to a gene: 5.

This chain joins TRBV3-1 (or the pseudogene TRBV3-2) and TRBJ2-5, with 7 bases aligning to TRBD2. J lost 1 base, V lost 1 base, and 6 bases had no gene match. The CDR3 is 16 amino acids. Germline V gene lookup returns CDR1 LGHDT and CDR2 YNNKEL (reference sequence). The CDR3 region is CASSQVGSGVQETQYF. The CDR3 DNA reads as TGTGCCAGCAGCCAAGTCGGCAGCGGGGTCCAAGAGACCCAGTACTTC.

The rearrangement joins TRBV6-4 to TRBJ1-6; no firm D call. CDR3 length: 15 residues. Deletions cut 6 bases from V and 0 bases from J, with 9 bases between. Germline V CDR1 and CDR2: MRHNA, SNTAGT. The CDR3 DNA follows: TGTGCCAGCAGCCCCACGAGCTCCTATAATTCACCCCTCCACTTT. Translation gives CASSPTSSYNSPLHF.

This chain uses TRBV5-5 with TRBJ1-6; D call uncertain. Germline CDR1 reads SGHKS; CDR2 reads YYEKEE (reference sequence). The CDR3 loop spans 16 amino acids. Between the trimmed V and J ends, which lost 3 bases and 8 bases, there was a span of 18 bases. The CDR3 coding sequence is TGTGCCAGCAGCTGGAACCGGGGAGCTGGTGATTCACCCCTCCACTTT. It specifies CASSWNRGAGDSPLHF.

The chain carries TRBV4-1 and TRBJ1-6, with D perhaps TRBD1 (6 bases). Trimming took 2 bases from V and 7 from J, leaving 12 bases between them. The CDR3 covers 15 residues. Looked up from germline, CDR1 is MGHRA and CDR2 is YSYEKL. CDR3 coding DNA: TGCGCCAGCAGCCAACTAGGACAGAGAAATTCACCCCTCCACTTT. Protein sequence: CASSQLGQRNSPLHF.

The V call is TRBV6-5, the J call TRBJ2-3; 12 bases line up with TRBD2. V dropped 7 bases and J dropped 2; count of bases not matched to a gene: 4. Germline V gene data show CDR1 as MNHEY and CDR2 as SVGAGI. The CDR3 consists of 15 residues. CDR3 loop: CASNRLAGDTDTQYF. As DNA, the CDR3 is TGTGCCAGCAATAGACTAGCGGGGGACACAGATACGCAGTATTTT.

The chain joins TRBV28 to TRBJ1-6; possible D gene TRBD1, 6 bases. CDR3 length equals 16 residues. With 8 bases removed from V and 5 bases from J, the gap between germline ends came to 19 bases. Germline values: CDR1 MDHEN, CDR2 SYDVKM. In DNA, the CDR3 is TGTGCCAGCGGGGCTTCACCGGGACAAGATAATTCACCCCTCCACTTT. The encoded protein is CASGASPGQDNSPLHF.

The rearrangement links TRBV3-1 (or the pseudogene TRBV3-2) to TRBJ1-3; D gene uncertain. This CDR3 has 14 amino acids. Germline lookup yields CDR1 LGHDT and CDR2 YNNKEL (reference sequence). Trimming removed 0 bases at V and 1 base at J, with 4 bases between. The chain's CDR3 is CASSQDNSGNTIYF. DNA for the CDR3: TGTGCCAGCAGCCAAGACAATTCTGGAAACACCATATATTTT.

The genes are TRBV29-1 and TRBJ2-5, with 9 bases fitting TRBD2. Germline V gene lookup returns CDR1 SQVTM and CDR2 ANQGSEA. The ends lost 3 bases at V and 5 bases at J; junction bases unmatched: 7. This CDR3 spans 14 amino acids. CDR3 nucleotide sequence: TGCAGCGTTGACTCGGCGGGGGGGCAGGAGACCCAGTACTTC. Its translation is CSVDSAGGQETQYF.

The chain links TRBV19 to TRBJ2-2; the D gene is possibly TRBD2 (6 bases). The CDR3 sequence is 16 residues long. Germline-derived CDR1 and CDR2 are LNHDA and SQIVND (reference sequence). V shed 5 bases and J shed 7 bases, with 20 bases lying between them. CDR3 nucleotide sequence: TGTGCCAGTAGTCCCATGATAGTACTAGCATTCGGGGAGCTGTTTTTT. Translating it yields CASSPMIVLAFGELFF. Combining the CDR3 with reference TRBV19 and TRBJ2-2 gives the whole variable domain DGGITQSPKYLFRKEGQNVTLSCEQNLNHDAMYWYRQDPGQGLRLIYYSQIVNDFQKGDIAEGYSVSREKKESFPLTVTSAQKNPTAFYLCASSPMIVLAFGELFFGEGSRLTVL.